This T cell receptor beta chain was captured by sequencing in a study of shared clonotypes between healthy human individuals. Study as a whole: Donor ages ranged 18 to 49 years: a couple of women, a few men. Points from the study as a whole: Sharing of clonotypes among donors was expected to vary with sequencing depth. A few donors had roughly 5% of their naive CD4 clonotypes in common.

Trimming took off 0 bases at V and 3 bases at J, with 3 bases between the two ends. CDR1 and CDR2 from the germline V gene are LGHNA and YNFKEQ. The CDR3 length is 13 residues. As to this clone: The antigen remains undetermined. Other DNA sequences from this sample encode an identical CDR3 as well.

Cells designated naive CD8 were CD45RO-negative and were positively selected for CCR7, with terminally differentiated effector memory CD45RA+ cells excluded. Sorted-subset replicate PCR reactions were performed with approximately 190 ng DNA, corresponding to tens of thousands of T cell genomes. The assay was immunoSEQ multiplex PCR, and TCRdb's table has in-frame clones only and misses some. The sample lists about 2 million clones; approximately 94% were seen once. The source material was naive CD8+ T cells sorted from blood. This sequence originates from a man aged 18 to 29 in good health. The V gene is TRBV4-2, the J gene TRBJ2-1; D is unclear. CDR3 sequence reads: CASSQDLYNEQFF. The DNA of the CDR3 is TGTGCCAGCAGCCAAGACCTCTACAATGAGCAGTTCTTC.